A selection of T cell receptor beta chains follows, all from one sample in a study of cytomegalovirus exposure and HLA in healthy donors. Libraries were prepared by immunoSEQ multiplex PCR; TCRdb keeps only in-frame clonotypes and omits some of them. Recorded for this sample: 200,000 to 250,000 clones. Sequencing was performed on PBMCs. The receptors here all came from a woman aged 25-40 years in good health and CMV-seropositive. Both conserved end residues are part of each CDR3. The order of the fields is V gene, D gene, CDR3 protein. The D gene is left open where the match is weak.

v_call: TRBV9
d_call: .
cdr3_aa: CASSVAMVGGANYGYTF

v_call: TRBV19
d_call: TRBD2
cdr3_aa: CATRTSGTYEQYF

v_call: TRBV6-5
d_call: .
cdr3_aa: CASSYGQVSYEQYF

v_call: TRBV15
d_call: .
cdr3_aa: CATSRDFRYEQYF

v_call: TRBV30
d_call: .
cdr3_aa: CAWSVDGSGSYEQYF

v_call: TRBV29-1
d_call: .
cdr3_aa: CSAGGQRIIEQYF

v_call: TRBV27
d_call: TRBD1
cdr3_aa: CASSFKGQGVGKGTEAFF

v_call: TRBV5-1
d_call: TRBD1
cdr3_aa: CASSLRQGGDTQYF

v_call: TRBV5-1
d_call: .
cdr3_aa: CASSLSPGKGYEQYF

v_call: TRBV28
d_call: TRBD2
cdr3_aa: CASSLYGMGLAGGQFTDTQYF

v_call: TRBV7-6
d_call: TRBD1
cdr3_aa: CASSLPGQQETQYF

v_call: TRBV7-9
d_call: .
cdr3_aa: CASSLNEVEQYF

v_call: TRBV6-1
d_call: .
cdr3_aa: CASSANTGSGNTIYF

v_call: TRBV28
d_call: .
cdr3_aa: CASSLPGEQETQYF

v_call: TRBV29-1
d_call: TRBD1
cdr3_aa: CSVEGQGGYEQYF

v_call: TRBV30
d_call: TRBD1
cdr3_aa: CAWSVPVQGRYTEAFF

v_call: TRBV18
d_call: TRBD2
cdr3_aa: CASSPFGTSGNNEQFF

v_call: TRBV5-1
d_call: TRBD1
cdr3_aa: CASSLGQGAGGYTF

v_call: TRBV28
d_call: .
cdr3_aa: CASCPGTFEKLFF

v_call: TRBV6-1
d_call: TRBD1
cdr3_aa: CASRTGALGNTIYF

v_call: TRBV6-5
d_call: .
cdr3_aa: CASSRGIVTEAFF

v_call: TRBV7-7
d_call: TRBD2
cdr3_aa: CARRLAGLYYTQYF

v_call: TRBV6-6
d_call: TRBD2
cdr3_aa: CASCEYSGTSLYEQYF

v_call: TRBV7-6
d_call: .
cdr3_aa: CASSPYRVSGANVLTF

v_call: TRBV6-5
d_call: .
cdr3_aa: CATGASNSGNTIYF

v_call: TRBV7-9
d_call: TRBD1
cdr3_aa: CASSLDPDRDRNTIYF

v_call: TRBV25-1
d_call: TRBD1
cdr3_aa: CASSETEQLDRNEQFF

v_call: TRBV10-3
d_call: .
cdr3_aa: CAISPGQFSSYNSPLHF

v_call: TRBV28
d_call: .
cdr3_aa: CASSLPRGTEQYF

v_call: TRBV7-8
d_call: TRBD1
cdr3_aa: CASSVDRGAMNTEAFF

v_call: TRBV7-2
d_call: .
cdr3_aa: CASSPGTNQPQHF

v_call: TRBV11-3
d_call: .
cdr3_aa: CASSSSEGDQPQHF

v_call: TRBV29-1
d_call: TRBD2
cdr3_aa: CSVGLAGGDTQYF

v_call: TRBV28
d_call: .
cdr3_aa: CASSLGGPYGYTF

v_call: TRBV28
d_call: .
cdr3_aa: CASSVGDRTGTQYF

v_call: TRBV5-1
d_call: .
cdr3_aa: CASSLGINGNQPQHF

v_call: TRBV6-1
d_call: .
cdr3_aa: CASSEGWDIVTIGTYEQYF

v_call: TRBV27
d_call: TRBD2
cdr3_aa: CASSLSSAGGHETQYF